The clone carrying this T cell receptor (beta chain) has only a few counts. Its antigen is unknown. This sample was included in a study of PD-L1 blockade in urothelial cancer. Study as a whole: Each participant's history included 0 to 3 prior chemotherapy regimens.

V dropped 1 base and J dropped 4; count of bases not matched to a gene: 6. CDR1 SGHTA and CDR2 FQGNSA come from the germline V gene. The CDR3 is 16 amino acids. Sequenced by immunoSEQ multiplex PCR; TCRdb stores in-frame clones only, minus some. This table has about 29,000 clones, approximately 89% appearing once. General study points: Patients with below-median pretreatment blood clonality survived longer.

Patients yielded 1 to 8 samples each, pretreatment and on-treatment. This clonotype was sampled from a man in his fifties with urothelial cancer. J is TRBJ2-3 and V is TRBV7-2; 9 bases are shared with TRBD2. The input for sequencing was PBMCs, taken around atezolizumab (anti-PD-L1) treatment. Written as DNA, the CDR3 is TGTGCCAGCAGCTTAGTGGGCGGGAGGGCCCCAGATACGCAGTATTTT. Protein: CASSLVGGRAPDTQYF.